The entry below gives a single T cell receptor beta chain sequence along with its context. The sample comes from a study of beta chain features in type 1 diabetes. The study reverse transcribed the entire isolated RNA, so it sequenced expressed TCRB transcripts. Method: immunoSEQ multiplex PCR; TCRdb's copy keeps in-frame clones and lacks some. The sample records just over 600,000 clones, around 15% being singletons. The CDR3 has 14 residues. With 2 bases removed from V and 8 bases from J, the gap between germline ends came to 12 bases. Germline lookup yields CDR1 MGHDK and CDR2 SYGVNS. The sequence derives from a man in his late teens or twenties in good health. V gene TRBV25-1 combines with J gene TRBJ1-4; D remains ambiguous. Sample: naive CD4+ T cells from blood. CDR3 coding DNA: TGTGCCAGCAGTGAAGCTCGGGATGGGGAAAAACTGTTTTTT. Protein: CASSEARDGEKLFF. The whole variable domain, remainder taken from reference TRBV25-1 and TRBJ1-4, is EADIYQTPRYLVIGTGKKITLECSQTMGHDKMYWYQQDPGMELHLIHYSYGVNSTEKGDLSSESTVSRIRTEHFPLTLESARPSHTSQYLCASSEARDGEKLFFGSGTQLSVL.